The rows below give T cell receptor beta chains drawn from one sample of a study of blood T cell repertoires in COVID-19. This table comes from immunoSEQ multiplex PCR, and its TCRdb copy is limited to in-frame clones, with some not included. This repertoire shows hundreds of thousands of clones, around 83% found once; its top ten account for 9.5% to 15%. Sequenced sample: peripheral blood. These receptors came from a woman in her sixties with active or convalescent COVID-19. Both conserved end residues are part of each CDR3. A D gene is named only where the DNA matches it firmly. Not every row has a clone size; where given, it reads once, few, many or a size class.

V: TRBV4-3
size: .
J: TRBJ1-1
D: .
CDR3: CASSQGSGGTEAFF
DNA: TGCGCCAGCAGCCAAGGTAGCGGGGGGACTGAAGCTTTCTTT

V: TRBV19
size: .
J: TRBJ1-2
D: TRBD1
CDR3: CASSDRGYGYTF
DNA: TGTGCCAGTAGTGACAGGGGGTATGGCTACACCTTC

V: TRBV5-1
size: .
J: TRBJ1-2
D: TRBD1
CDR3: CASSFSQTGTGYGYTF
DNA: TGCGCCAGCAGCTTTTCCCAGACAGGGACAGGTTATGGCTACACCTTC

V: TRBV5-6
size: .
J: TRBJ1-2
D: TRBD1
CDR3: CASSPWQTGGVAYYGYTF
DNA: TGTGCCAGCAGCCCCTGGCAGACAGGGGGCGTCGCTTACTATGGCTACACCTTC

V: TRBV5-1
size: .
J: TRBJ2-3
D: .
CDR3: CASSTQGFTDTQYF
DNA: TGCGCCAGCAGCACCCAGGGGTTCACAGATACGCAGTATTTT

V: TRBV29-1
size: .
J: TRBJ1-1
D: TRBD1
CDR3: CSTTGGTEAFF
DNA: TGCAGTACGACAGGGGGCACTGAAGCTTTCTTT

V: TRBV11-3
size: .
J: TRBJ1-6
D: .
CDR3: CASSLHGDSPLHF
DNA: TGTGCCAGCAGCTTACACGGGGATTCACCCCTCCACTTT

V: TRBV5-4
size: .
J: TRBJ1-1
D: TRBD1
CDR3: CASSLPGQGGTEAFF
DNA: TGTGCCAGCAGCCTACCAGGACAGGGGGGAACTGAAGCTTTCTTT

V: TRBV19
size: .
J: TRBJ1-4
D: .
CDR3: CASSPRWPLNEKLFF
DNA: TGTGCCAGTAGCCCTAGGTGGCCTCTTAATGAAAAACTGTTTTTT

V: TRBV18
size: .
J: TRBJ1-1
D: .
CDR3: CASSPPAGRAVEAFF
DNA: TGTGCCAGCTCACCACCGGCAGGGAGGGCGGTTGAAGCTTTCTTT

V: TRBV29-1
size: .
J: TRBJ2-1
D: .
CDR3: CSVLGTNAYNEQFF
DNA: TGCAGCGTTCTAGGTACAAATGCCTACAATGAGCAGTTCTTC

V: TRBV10-3
size: .
J: TRBJ2-1
D: TRBD2
CDR3: CAIRSSGGPGSYNEQFF
DNA: TGTGCCATCAGGTCTAGCGGGGGCCCGGGCTCCTACAATGAGCAGTTCTTC

V: TRBV4-3
size: .
J: TRBJ2-1
D: .
CDR3: CASSQDGGLAVYNEQFF
DNA: TGCGCCAGCAGCCAAGATGGGGGCCTAGCGGTGTACAATGAGCAGTTCTTC

V: TRBV12-3/TRBV12-4
size: .
J: TRBJ1-2
D: .
CDR3: CASSPQGSYGYTF
DNA: TGTGCCAGCAGTCCACAGGGTTCGTATGGCTACACCTTC

V: TRBV11-2
size: .
J: TRBJ1-6
D: .
CDR3: CATRDRWGSPLHF
DNA: TGTGCCACTCGAGACAGATGGGGTTCACCCCTCCACTTT

V: TRBV7-8
size: .
J: TRBJ1-2
D: TRBD1
CDR3: CASTQGDRGLYGYTF
DNA: TGTGCCAGCACCCAAGGGGACAGGGGGCTCTATGGCTACACCTTC

V: TRBV5-1
size: .
J: TRBJ1-1
D: TRBD1
CDR3: CASGQGEDTEAFF
DNA: TGCGCCAGCGGACAGGGGGAGGACACTGAAGCTTTCTTT

V: TRBV11-2
size: .
J: TRBJ2-3
D: TRBD2
CDR3: CASSLSGTSGGAGGQYF
DNA: TGTGCCAGCAGCTTAAGCGGGACTAGCGGGGGAGCGGGTGGGCAGTATTTT

V: TRBV6-2/TRBV6-3
size: .
J: TRBJ2-5
D: TRBD2
CDR3: CASSPGLAGGTETQYF
DNA: TGTGCCAGCAGTCCGGGACTAGCGGGGGGCACGGAGACCCAGTACTTC

V: TRBV6-6
size: .
J: TRBJ1-3
D: TRBD1
CDR3: CASRDRATGNTIYF
DNA: TGTGCCAGCAGAGACAGGGCAACGGGAAACACCATATATTTT

V: TRBV5-1
size: once
J: TRBJ2-7
D: TRBD2
CDR3: CASSLGAGGDTYEQYF
DNA: TGCGCCAGCAGCTTGGGAGCGGGGGGCGATACCTACGAGCAGTACTTC

V: TRBV7-6
size: .
J: TRBJ1-2
D: TRBD1
CDR3: CASSRMGQGNYGYTF
DNA: TGTGCCAGCAGCCGGATGGGACAGGGGAACTATGGCTACACCTTC

V: TRBV6-1
size: .
J: TRBJ1-3
D: .
CDR3: CASSEALLWGGNLGNTIYF
DNA: TGTGCCAGCAGTGAAGCGCTTCTGTGGGGCGGGAATCTCGGAAACACCATATATTTT

V: TRBV4-3
size: .
J: TRBJ1-2
D: .
CDR3: CASSQDRGGPNYGYTF
DNA: TGCGCCAGCAGCCAAGATCGGGGAGGCCCTAACTATGGCTACACCTTC

V: TRBV19
size: .
J: TRBJ1-2
D: TRBD1
CDR3: CASITRQGGYGYTF
DNA: TGTGCCAGTATCACACGACAGGGTGGCTATGGCTACACCTTC

V: TRBV19
size: .
J: TRBJ1-2
D: .
CDR3: CASSISGRGIEGYTF
DNA: TGTGCCAGTAGTATTTCGGGCAGGGGAATTGAAGGCTACACCTTC

V: TRBV5-1
size: .
J: TRBJ2-1
D: .
CDR3: CASSLEAASSYNEQFF
DNA: TGCGCCAGCAGCTTGGAAGCTGCTAGCTCCTACAATGAGCAGTTCTTC

V: TRBV6-5
size: .
J: TRBJ2-2
D: .
CDR3: CASSYTEGAGGELFF
DNA: TGTGCCAGCAGTTACACGGAGGGGGCAGGCGGGGAGCTGTTTTTT

V: TRBV30
size: .
J: TRBJ1-4
D: TRBD1
CDR3: CAWMGQGLPNEKLFF
DNA: TGTGCCTGGATGGGACAGGGGTTGCCTAATGAAAAACTGTTTTTT

V: TRBV1
size: .
J: TRBJ1-5
D: .
CDR3: CTSSQSGQPQHF
DNA: TGCACCAGCAGCCAATCGGGGCAGCCCCAGCATTTT

V: TRBV29-1
size: few
J: TRBJ1-3
D: TRBD1
CDR3: CSVERRDSGNTIYF
DNA: TGCAGCGTTGAACGTAGGGACAGTGGAAACACCATATATTTT

V: TRBV5-1
size: .
J: TRBJ2-3
D: .
CDR3: CASSLAGGASSDTQYF
DNA: TGCGCCAGCAGCTTGGCTGGAGGGGCTAGCTCTGATACGCAGTATTTT

V: TRBV4-3
size: .
J: TRBJ2-7
D: TRBD2
CDR3: CASSLRTSGSPYEQYF
DNA: TGCGCCAGCAGCCTAAGGACTAGCGGTTCTCCCTACGAGCAGTACTTC

V: TRBV21-1
size: .
J: TRBJ2-4
D: .
CDR3: CASSPPGQGAENIQYF
DNA: TGTGCCAGCAGCCCTCCGGGACAGGGAGCGGAAAACATTCAGTACTTC

V: TRBV19
size: .
J: TRBJ1-2
D: .
CDR3: CASTSSGSDYGYTF
DNA: TGTGCCAGTACTTCCTCGGGGTCTGACTATGGCTACACCTTC

V: TRBV5-6
size: .
J: TRBJ2-3
D: .
CDR3: CASSRTQTRSTNTQYF
DNA: TGTGCCAGCAGCCGAACCCAGACTCGGAGCACAAATACGCAGTATTTT

V: TRBV6-5
size: .
J: TRBJ1-2
D: .
CDR3: CASSYRGGGYTF
DNA: TGTGCCAGCAGTTACCGGGGGGGTGGCTACACCTTC

V: TRBV19
size: few
J: TRBJ1-2
D: TRBD1
CDR3: CASSTPGQGVPGYTF
DNA: TGTGCCAGTAGTACGCCGGGACAGGGGGTCCCGGGCTACACCTTC

V: TRBV6-1
size: .
J: TRBJ2-3
D: TRBD2
CDR3: CASSETSGGPDTQYF
DNA: TGTGCCAGCAGTGAGACTAGCGGGGGCCCAGATACGCAGTATTTT

V: TRBV18
size: .
J: TRBJ2-1
D: .
CDR3: CASSPGTSEQFF
DNA: TGTGCCAGCTCCCCAGGGACTTCTGAGCAGTTCTTC

V: TRBV20-1
size: .
J: TRBJ2-3
D: TRBD2
CDR3: CSASVLAGGTGGEYF
DNA: TGCAGTGCTAGTGTCCTAGCGGGGGGCACAGGAGGGGAGTATTTT

V: TRBV27
size: .
J: TRBJ1-1
D: .
CDR3: CASSLTPDSWNTEAFF
DNA: TGTGCCAGCAGTTTAACCCCAGACAGTTGGAACACTGAAGCTTTCTTT

V: TRBV10-3
size: .
J: TRBJ2-5
D: TRBD2
CDR3: CAIRPSGGASQETQYF
DNA: TGTGCCATCAGGCCTAGCGGGGGGGCTAGTCAAGAGACCCAGTACTTC

V: TRBV19
size: .
J: TRBJ1-5
D: .
CDR3: CASSIAARSDRSPQHF
DNA: TGTGCCAGTAGTATAGCCGCGCGGTCGGATCGGTCGCCCCAGCATTTT

V: TRBV9
size: .
J: TRBJ2-4
D: TRBD2
CDR3: CASSTLGSGGNIQYF
DNA: TGTGCCAGCAGCACTCTGGGTAGCGGGGGAAACATTCAGTACTTC

V: TRBV7-7
size: .
J: TRBJ2-2
D: .
CDR3: CASSLSGSPTGELFF
DNA: TGTGCTAGCAGCTTATCAGGGTCTCCGACCGGGGAGCTGTTTTTT

V: TRBV6-4
size: .
J: TRBJ1-5
D: .
CDR3: CASSEQIGQPQHF
DNA: TGTGCCAGCAGTGAACAGATAGGTCAGCCCCAGCATTTT

V: TRBV29-1
size: .
J: TRBJ2-1
D: .
CDR3: CSARPVLNEQFF
DNA: TGCAGCGCGCGTCCCGTATTGAATGAGCAGTTCTTC

V: TRBV7-2
size: few
J: TRBJ1-4
D: TRBD1
CDR3: CASSPGTGVEKLFF
DNA: TGTGCCAGCAGCCCCGGGACAGGGGTTGAAAAACTGTTTTTT